The 7 T cell receptor beta chains presented below share a single source sample, sequenced in a study of blood T cells in healthy people across ages. Using a J-beta primer mix together with a sample-barcoded 5' primer, a second PCR was run for roughly 6 to 12 cycles. A single record per CDR3 protein comes from TCRdb applying MiXCR to the 5' RACE reads. The sample contains some 1.4 million distinct CDR3 sequences, about 43% of which appear only once. The source material was blood. Receptors originate from a woman aged 18-29 years in good health.

The genes are TRBV9 and TRBJ2-6; unclear D gene. V was cut by 3 bases and J by 0 bases, with 13 bases left in between. Germline values: CDR1 SGDLS, CDR2 YYNGEE. The CDR3 is made up of 17 amino acids. CDR3 residues: CASSDPNPSSGANVLTF. The CDR3, as DNA: TGTGCCAGCAGCGACCCGAATCCGAGCTCTGGGGCCAACGTCCTGACTTTC.

This chain joins TRBV3-1 and TRBJ2-2, with TRBD2 matching 13 bases. Trimming removed 3 bases from V and 5 bases from J; junction bases left unmatched: 12. This CDR3 has 19 amino acids. Germline values: CDR1 LGHDT, CDR2 YNNKEL (reference sequence). Here the CDR3 reads CASSHPPSRTSGSTGELFF. The CDR3, as DNA: TGTGCCAGCAGCCATCCCCCCTCTAGGACTAGCGGGAGTACCGGGGAGCTGTTTTTT.

V gene TRBV10-3 combines with J gene TRBJ2-5; weak D call: TRBD1 (5 bases). The CDR3 sequence is 15 residues long. The ends were cut back, 0 bases at V and 4 bases at J, with 12 bases in the middle. Germline CDR1 and CDR2: ENHRY and SYGVKD. The CDR3 DNA reads as TGTGCCATCAGTGAGTCTGGCAGGGAAATAGAGACCCAGTACTTC. It codes for CAISESGREIETQYF.

The sample holds a few counts of this clonotype. The chain has TRBV6-5 and TRBJ2-7; 7 nucleotides line up with TRBD1. The trim removed 6 bases at V and 7 bases at J, leaving 6 bases unmatched. This CDR3 spans 12 amino acids. The V gene's germline CDR1 is MNHEY and CDR2 SVGAGI. CDR3 sequence (DNA): TGTGCCAGCAGCCGAGACAGGGAAGAGCAGTACTTC. It codes for CASSRDREEQYF.

In this sample, this clonotype turned up a few times. The V and J genes are TRBV5-1 and TRBJ2-1, with 9 bases aligning to TRBD2. The germline gives CDR1 SGHRS, CDR2 YFSETQ. Losses at the gene ends were 0 bases for V and 7 bases for J; bases not matched to a gene: 17. The CDR3 covers 19 residues. The CDR3 reads CASSLALPGTSPRGNEQFF. Here the CDR3 DNA reads TGCGCCAGCAGCTTGGCACTGCCCGGGACTAGCCCTCGTGGGAATGAGCAGTTCTTC.

This clonotype was seen a handful of times. This chain joins TRBV6-1 and TRBJ2-7; TRBD2 aligns across 8 bases. CDR3 length: 15 residues. With V trimmed by 3 bases and J by 3 bases, 7 bases remained unmatched. CDR1 is MNHNS and CDR2 is SASEGT in the germline V gene. CDR3 residues: CASSDLAGGHYEQYF. In DNA form, the CDR3 reads TGTGCCAGCAGTGATCTAGCGGGCGGCCACTACGAGCAGTACTTC.

The chain couples TRBV20-1 to TRBJ1-1; D unclear. Trimming removed 8 bases from V and 0 bases from J, with 13 bases in between. The V gene's germline CDR1 is DFQATT and CDR2 SNEGSKA (reference sequence). The CDR3 runs 13 residues. In DNA form, the CDR3 reads TGCAGTAGCCTGTCTTTGGTGAACACTGAAGCTTTCTTT. It translates to CSSLSLVNTEAFF.